Presented here are 17 T cell receptor beta chains from one specimen sequenced in a study of long-term antiretroviral therapy in people with HIV. Researchers report immunoSEQ v3.0 was run at survey level. The data were produced by immunoSEQ multiplex PCR, yet TCRdb's version contains in-frame clones alone and is incomplete. The data contain 20,000 to 25,000 clones, around 84% of them singletons. The sample consisted of unsorted PBMCs, taken 1.3 years after starting antiretroviral therapy. The receptors originated from a man aged 60 to 75 with HIV.

The chain joins TRBV6-6 to TRBJ2-5; no firm D call. The V end was cut by 0 bases, the J end by 4 bases, with 9 bases between. The CDR3 is made up of 14 amino acids. Looked up from germline, CDR1 is MNHNY and CDR2 is SVGAGI (reference sequence). This CDR3 reads CASSYSVGSETQYF. The CDR3 DNA reads as TGTGCCAGCAGTTACTCGGTAGGGTCAGAGACCCAGTACTTC.

The genes are TRBV6-1 and TRBJ2-5, with D uncertain. Germline V gene sequence: CDR1 MNHNS, CDR2 SASEGT. This CDR3 region has 11 residues. The V and J ends lost 2 bases and 5 bases respectively, with 3 bases between them. Written as DNA, the CDR3 is TGTGCCAGCAGTGAATGGGAGACCCAGTACTTC. Translating it yields CASSEWETQYF.

The genes are TRBV19 and TRBJ1-5; D gene ambiguous. Looked up from germline, CDR1 is LNHDA and CDR2 is SQIVND (reference sequence). This CDR3 region has 16 residues. V was shortened by 10 bases and J by 6 bases, with 25 bases between the two germline ends. The CDR3: CATIKQSPRQSQPQHF. The CDR3 region has the DNA TGTGCCACTATAAAACAGAGCCCCAGACAAAGTCAGCCCCAGCATTTT. The full variable domain, rest sourced from reference TRBV19 and TRBJ1-5, is DGGITQSPKYLFRKEGQNVTLSCEQNLNHDAMYWYRQDPGQGLRLIYYSQIVNDFQKGDIAEGYSVSREKKESFPLTVTSAQKNPTAFYLCATIKQSPRQSQPQHFGDGTRLSIL.

This chain connects TRBV27 to TRBJ1-3; D is undetermined. V lost 4 bases and J lost 2, with 9 bases in between. The CDR3 covers 14 residues. Germline CDR1 and CDR2: MNHEY and SMNVEV (reference sequence). The DNA for the CDR3 is TGTGCCAGCAGTTCGGTTTTTACTGGAAACACCATATATTTT. Translation: CASSSVFTGNTIYF.

This chain uses TRBV4-2 with TRBJ2-7; perhaps TRBD2 as D (6 bases). Per germline, CDR1 LGHNA and CDR2 YNFKEQ. The CDR3 loop spans 16 amino acids. Trimming left V 0 bases short and J 4 bases short, with 16 bases between. CDR3 loop: CASSQDSGGLVYEQYF. In DNA form, the CDR3 reads TGTGCCAGCAGCCAAGATTCAGGAGGGTTGGTTTACGAGCAGTACTTC.

In its sample, this clone was seen once. The genes are TRBV5-1 and TRBJ2-1, with D possibly TRBD2 on 6 matching bases. Deletions cut 3 bases from V and 1 base from J, with 11 bases between. Germline CDR1 is SGHRS and CDR2 is YFSETQ. The CDR3 runs 15 residues. The CDR3 sequence: CASSSGGVSYNEQFF. The CDR3, as DNA: TGCGCCAGCAGCTCAGGAGGGGTATCCTACAATGAGCAGTTCTTC.

V gene TRBV30 combines with J gene TRBJ2-7, with D unresolved. Trimming removed 0 bases from V and 3 bases from J, with 9 bases in between. The CDR3 is made up of 13 amino acids. Germline values: CDR1 GTSNPN, CDR2 SVGIG (reference sequence). The CDR3 coding sequence is TGTGCCTGGAGTGTAGGGCCAAACTACGAGCAGTACTTC. This sequence encodes CAWSVGPNYEQYF.

The rearrangement uses TRBV7-6 and TRBJ1-1, with D tentatively TRBD1 (6 bases). Trimming removed 5 bases from V and 3 bases from J, with 13 bases in between. Germline V gene data show CDR1 as SGHVS and CDR2 as FNYEAQ. This CDR3 comprises 14 residues. In DNA form, the CDR3 reads TGTGCCAGCAGCCCAACGGGGGGCCACACTGAAGCTTTCTTT. Translation: CASSPTGGHTEAFF.

The V call is TRBV7-8, the J call TRBJ1-5, with D perhaps TRBD1 (6 bases). Trimming removed 4 bases from V and 4 bases from J, with 11 bases in between. CDR3 length: 14 residues. Germline V lookup: CDR1 SGHVS, CDR2 FQNEAQ. CDR3 nucleotides: TGTGCCAGCAGCTACGGACAGTTGAATCAGCCCCAGCATTTT. Its translation: CASSYGQLNQPQHF.

The CDR3, as DNA: TGTGCCAGCAGTACACAGGGGGCGCAGATCATTCAGTACTTC. Protein: CASSTQGAQIIQYF. The chain combines TRBV6-6 with TRBJ2-4; TRBD1 agrees at 9 bases. V was clipped by 5 bases and J by 9 bases; unmatched bases: 8. Germline V gives CDR1 MNHNY, CDR2 SVGAGI (reference sequence). The CDR3 is 14 residues long.

V and J are TRBV9 and TRBJ2-3; TRBD2 aligns across 10 bases. The CDR3 has 15 amino acids. The junction had 8 bases not matched to a gene; V was cut back by 5 bases and J by 5 bases. Germline CDR1 is SGDLS and CDR2 is YYNGEE. In DNA, the CDR3 is TGTGCCAGCAGTGAGGTGGCTAGCGGGAGAGATACGCAGTATTTT. Translation gives CASSEVASGRDTQYF.

This rearrangement joins TRBV5-1 to TRBJ2-5, with D possibly being TRBD1 (6 bases). Trimming stripped 1 base from V and 1 base from J, with 8 bases between. Germline values: CDR1 SGHRS, CDR2 YFSETQ. This CDR3 comprises 14 residues. CDR3 residues: CASSLMDSQETQYF. The CDR3 nucleotides are TGCGCCAGCAGCTTGATGGACAGCCAAGAGACCCAGTACTTC.

The gene calls are TRBV5-5 and TRBJ1-6, with TRBD1 identical over 9 bases. The CDR3 totals 18 residues. V was pared by 4 bases and J by 8 bases, with 16 bases of the junction left unmatched. Germline V gene data show CDR1 as SGHKS and CDR2 as YYEKEE (reference sequence). This chain's CDR3 is CASSIPKTGTGRHSPLHF. The DNA of the CDR3 is TGTGCCAGCAGCATACCTAAAACCGGGACAGGGAGGCATTCACCCCTCCACTTT.

This clone has more than one count but fewer than ten. V gene TRBV10-3 combines with J gene TRBJ1-6, with TRBD1 identical over 8 bases. Germline V gene sequence: CDR1 ENHRY, CDR2 SYGVKD. The CDR3 is made up of 12 amino acids. The J segment lost 8 bases and the V segment lost 10 bases, leaving 4 bases of the junction unmatched. CDR3 bases: TGTGCCAGCAGGGGGCTAGATTCACCCCTCCACTTT. Protein product: CASRGLDSPLHF.

This clone appeared once. The V call is TRBV5-1, the J call TRBJ2-3; D unresolved. This CDR3 has 17 residues. Trimming removed 3 bases from V and 2 bases from J, with 19 bases in between. Germline CDR1 reads SGHRS; CDR2 reads YFSETQ. The DNA of the CDR3 is TGCGCCAGCAGCTGGCCGGTCAGGCCTGGGTCCACAGATACGCAGTATTTT. Amino acids: CASSWPVRPGSTDTQYF.

The genes are TRBV5-1 and TRBJ2-1; possibly TRBD2 for D (5 bases). Between the trimmed V and J ends, which lost 3 bases and 3 bases, there was a span of 16 bases. Germline V gives CDR1 SGHRS, CDR2 YFSETQ. The CDR3 spans 16 residues. CDR3 residues: CASSSTPGNLYNEQFF. Written as DNA, the CDR3 is TGCGCCAGCAGCTCAACCCCGGGAAACCTCTACAATGAGCAGTTCTTC.

This chain joins TRBV7-6 and TRBJ1-5; D remains ambiguous. This CDR3 has 15 residues. CDR1 and CDR2 from the germline V gene are SGHVS and FNYEAQ. Trimming took off 2 bases at V and 2 bases at J, with 10 bases between the two ends. This chain's CDR3 is CASSLLSQGNQPQHF. CDR3 nucleotide sequence: TGTGCCAGCAGCTTATTGAGTCAGGGCAATCAGCCCCAGCATTTT.